The rows below give T cell receptor beta chains drawn from one sample of a study of T cells expressing NK-cell markers. TCRdb reprocessed the 5' RACE reads and reports one entry per CDR3 protein, with no DNA. Reported are almost 450,000 distinct CDR3 sequences; the ten largest clones contain less than 7.5%. Sequenced material: blood T cells: a sorted CD56 or NKG2C T cell subset, CD4+ or CD8+ T cells, or bulk PBMC T cells (not recorded which). These TCRs come from a woman between 18 and 75 years old in good health. The CDR3 runs from the conserved cysteine through the conserved F or W.

CASSFGGYEQFF | TRBJ2-1 | TRBV12-3/TRBV12-4
CASMGRGVAGPADTQYF | TRBJ2-3 | TRBV18
CASSLGGGGFINNSPLHF | TRBJ1-6 | TRBV11-1
CSVEDSEDRRFYNEQFF | TRBJ2-1 | TRBV29-1
CASSRTGGESQPQHF | TRBJ1-5 | TRBV7-9
CASNPAPAGTEAFF | TRBJ1-1 | TRBV27
CSTRDSKDQPQHF | TRBJ1-5 | TRBV29-1
CASSPRQGHQETQYF | TRBJ2-5 | TRBV18
CASSLGTLRLLNYGYTF | TRBJ1-2 | TRBV12-3/TRBV12-4
CASSHPSYTGELFF | TRBJ2-2 | TRBV4-2
CASSTRAGGRYEQYF | TRBJ2-7 | TRBV19
CATKGGYSFNEQFF | TRBJ2-1 | TRBV2
CASSTSARPSYNEQFF | TRBJ2-1 | TRBV7-2
CASSLWENTEAFF | TRBJ1-1 | TRBV5-1
CASSQDGEQYF | TRBJ2-7 | TRBV27
CASSGASGRVEQFF | TRBJ2-1 | TRBV7-2
CASSPGLAGEDEQFF | TRBJ2-1 | TRBV9
CASSGRTGSTDTQYF | TRBJ2-3 | TRBV25-1
CASRGTYPDEQFF | TRBJ2-1 | TRBV12-3/TRBV12-4
CSAKGTSISYEQYF | TRBJ2-7 | TRBV20-1
CASSYGAPTPEEEQFF | TRBJ2-1 | TRBV6-5
CASSQPAAGADEKLFF | TRBJ1-4 | TRBV4-1
CAISESVGARPYGYTF | TRBJ1-2 | TRBV10-3
CSARDFGTSGGYNEQFF | TRBJ2-1 | TRBV20-1
CASSNWAFVTDTQYF | TRBJ2-3 | TRBV5-1
CASSLGVGGSAEAFF | TRBJ1-1 | TRBV12-3/TRBV12-4
CASSLAWSADTQYF | TRBJ2-3 | TRBV7-6
CATSSLRTSGSIRETQYF | TRBJ2-5 | TRBV15
CASSGQGPYEQYF | TRBJ2-7 | TRBV2
CASSLAQGNEQFF | TRBJ2-1 | TRBV7-9
CASSDDPRSQFGAGYSEYNEQFF | TRBJ2-1 | TRBV25-1
CSVESGSRATYEQYF | TRBJ2-7 | TRBV29-1
CASSSSHSDEQFF | TRBJ2-1 | TRBV12-3/TRBV12-4
CASSWAGGGAGELFF | TRBJ2-2 | TRBV27
CASSQESDRSVDTIYF | TRBJ1-3 | TRBV4-3
CASSSLKAGDHYGYTF | TRBJ1-2 | TRBV27
CASSQGQSSYTF | TRBJ1-2 | TRBV4-1
CASSLGRFEKLFF | TRBJ1-4 | TRBV11-2
CAISGPGAYEQYF | TRBJ2-7 | TRBV10-3
CASRVPGTEAFF | TRBJ1-1 | TRBV6-2/TRBV6-3
CASSLSMTWADTQYF | TRBJ2-3 | TRBV12-3/TRBV12-4